This T cell receptor beta chain was identified during a study of CD8 T cells in Susac syndrome. Random hexamers primed reverse transcription of about 0.45 to 1 ug RNA. immunoSEQ multiplex PCR amplified TCR beta CDR3 across 54 Vbeta, 13 Jbeta. TCRdb called the immunoSEQ multiplex PCR reads again in MiXCR, with one record for every CDR3 protein. The sample includes more than 95,000 distinct CDR3 sequences, more than 80% seen only once; the top ten take approximately 0.31%. This clonotype has a single count. Control patients had untreated stable or active relapsing-remitting multiple sclerosis by revised McDonald criteria. Negative isolation yielded CD4+ and CD8+ T cells, and FACS enriched TEMRA cells. The CDR3 has 16 amino acids. Trimming stripped 2 bases from V and 0 bases from J, with 12 bases between. The germline V gene encodes CDR1 MNHNS and CDR2 SASEGT.

V and J are TRBV6-1 and TRBJ2-3, with no clear D. The sequence was collected from a human donor with multiple sclerosis. The sequenced sample was CD8+ T cells from PBMCs. CDR3 sequence (DNA): TGTGCCAGCAGTGAACTGGTGGCCACTAGCACAGATACGCAGTATTTT. Its translation is CASSELVATSTDTQYF.